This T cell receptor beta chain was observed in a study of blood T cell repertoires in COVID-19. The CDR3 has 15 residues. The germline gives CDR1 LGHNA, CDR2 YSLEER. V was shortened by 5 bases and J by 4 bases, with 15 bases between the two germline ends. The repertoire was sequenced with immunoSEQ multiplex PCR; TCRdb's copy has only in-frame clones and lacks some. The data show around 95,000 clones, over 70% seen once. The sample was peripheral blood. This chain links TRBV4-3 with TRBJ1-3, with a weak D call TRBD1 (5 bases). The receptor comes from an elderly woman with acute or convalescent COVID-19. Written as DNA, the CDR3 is TGCGCCAGCAGCTACGACTCCCCAGGGGGAAACACCATATATTTT. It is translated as CASSYDSPGGNTIYF.